This T cell receptor (beta chain) derives from a study of CD8 T cells in ankylosing spondylitis. Study-level results: About 8 highly homologous variants made up a TCR beta motif that seemed to typify ankylosing spondylitis blood. The authors reported significant enrichment of disease-linked clones in matched ankylosing spondylitis synovial fluid. Relatively rare in peripheral blood, disease-linked clones were also CD8+.

In regard to this clonotype: Antigen specificity is unknown.

As the method for making TCR beta libraries, quantitative 5'-RACE with molecular barcodes was used. TCRdb reanalysed the 5' RACE reads using MiXCR and keeps one entry per CDR3 protein. Of about 220,000 distinct CDR3 sequences listed, about a sixth are singletons. The TCR comes from a male donor with ankylosing spondylitis. Material for sequencing was blood, either unsorted or a sorted T cell fraction (not recorded which).

In DNA, the CDR3 is TGTGCCAGCACCGAAAGGCGGGAGGGCCGCCATGAGCAGTTCTTC. It specifies CASTERREGRHEQFF. The V call is TRBV6-1, the J call TRBJ2-1; 9 bases match TRBD2. Germline CDR1 reads MNHNS; CDR2 reads SASEGT. The CDR3 runs to 15 residues. J lost 8 bases, V lost 7 bases, and 12 bases had no gene match.